The 5 T cell receptor beta chains given below trace back to one sample, sequenced in a study of blood T cell repertoires in COVID-19. Sequencing used immunoSEQ multiplex PCR; TCRdb keeps in-frame clones, though not all of them. The table shows some 210,000 clones, with about four fifths occurring only once. The sample consisted of peripheral blood. The source of these receptors is a middle-aged woman with acute or convalescent COVID-19.

The rearrangement links TRBV27 to TRBJ2-7, with D maybe TRBD2 (6 bases). Trimming stripped 3 bases from V and 0 bases from J, with 12 bases between. The CDR3 spans 15 residues. Germline assignment: CDR1 MNHEY and CDR2 SMNVEV (reference sequence). Here the CDR3 reads CASSFTSYLSYEQYF. CDR3 coding DNA: TGTGCCAGCAGTTTTACTAGCTATCTCTCCTACGAGCAGTACTTC.

This chain uses TRBV6-2 or TRBV6-3 with TRBJ2-3; the match to TRBD2 covers 8 bases. The V gene's germline CDR1 is MNHEY and CDR2 SVGEGT. Unmatched junction bases numbered 9, after V lost 6 bases and J lost 7 bases. The CDR3 is 14 residues long. The CDR3 protein is CASSSSGLGHTQYF. CDR3 nucleotide sequence: TGTGCCAGCAGCTCCTCGGGACTAGGTCATACGCAGTATTTT.

The chain couples TRBV9 to TRBJ2-3; 13 bases align to TRBD2. The CDR3 loop spans 16 amino acids. Germline CDR1 is SGDLS and CDR2 is YYNGEE. V shed 3 bases, J shed 9 bases, and the junction held 10 bases outside the gene matches. In DNA form, the CDR3 reads TGTGCCAGCAGCGCTGGGACTAGCGGGGCCCTACGAACGCAGTATTTT. Translation gives CASSAGTSGALRTQYF.

The chain uses TRBV5-6 and TRBJ2-7; D gene uncertain. The CDR3 consists of 11 residues. Germline CDR1 is SGHDT and CDR2 is YYEEEE. Trimming cost V 6 bases and J 2 bases, with 6 bases left between them. For the CDR3, the DNA is TGTGCCAGCACCACAGCCTACGAGCAGTACTTC. Residues: CASTTAYEQYF.

This sequence joins TRBV28 and TRBJ2-7; 13 nucleotides agree with TRBD2. In germline, CDR1 is MDHEN, CDR2 SYDVKM. J gave up 0 bases and V 5 bases, and 13 bases lay outside the gene matches. This CDR3 comprises 19 residues. The DNA of the CDR3 is TGTGCCAGCAGTGCAGTAACAGGGGGGACTAGCGGGACCTCCTACGAGCAGTACTTC. Protein: CASSAVTGGTSGTSYEQYF.